This T cell receptor beta chain was captured in a study of blood T cells in healthy people across ages. A sample-barcoded 5' primer and a J-beta primer mix were used in a second PCR of about 7 to 12 cycles. Through a template-switch adaptor with 12 random nucleotides, each cDNA molecule received a tag. TCRdb reprocessed the 5' RACE reads with MiXCR, giving one entry per CDR3 protein. The top ten clones hold approximately 7.7% of a sample with 1.5 million to 2 million distinct CDR3 sequences, about 28% of them seen once. Whole-study results and caveats: Roughly linearly, TCR beta diversity per million T cells fell as age increased.

Concerning this clonotype itself: The antigen remains undetermined.

Total RNA was extracted at no less than 5 micrograms per sample. The material sequenced was blood. The receptor was isolated from a woman in her twenties or thirties in good health.

In DNA, the CDR3 is TGTGCCAGCAGAGAGGGAACAGGGGATTACAATGAGCAGTTCTTC. Encoded protein: CASREGTGDYNEQFF. The chain recombines TRBV6-4 with TRBJ2-1, with 7 bases matching TRBD1. The junction had 9 bases not matched to a gene; V was cut back by 6 bases and J by 4 bases. Germline-derived CDR1 and CDR2 are MRHNA and SNTAGT. This CDR3 contains 15 residues.